Included here is one T cell receptor (beta chain) sequence, with context. The antigen is unknown. The CDR3 is 15 amino acids. From germline, CDR1 is SGHNT and CDR2 YYREEE (reference sequence). J lost 5 bases, V lost 4 bases, and 7 bases had no gene match. 60 Vbeta and 13 Jbeta primers were used in PCR. Method: immunoSEQ multiplex PCR; TCRdb's copy keeps in-frame clones and lacks some. Of about 130,000 clones in the sample, approximately 80% were seen once. The sample is drawn from a study of cytomegalovirus exposure and HLA in healthy donors. General study findings and limits: Reportedly, diagnosis of cytomegalovirus status by the classifier showed high specificity and sensitivity. In a later analysis, most CMV-associated TCR beta chains appeared HLA-restricted. Donors were assumed by presence/absence analyses to have roughly uniform sequencing depth. Reports indicate that TCR beta sequences accurately predicted the HLA-A and HLA-B alleles of most subjects.

This chain joins TRBV5-4 and TRBJ2-3; 10 bases align to TRBD1. Sequencing was performed on PBMCs. The TCR comes from a woman aged 40 to 55 in good health and CMV-seronegative. CDR3 region: CASSPGQGRKDTQYF. The CDR3 nucleotides read TGTGCCAGCAGCCCGGGACAGGGGCGAAAAGATACGCAGTATTTT.